A selection of T cell receptor beta chains follows, all from one sample in a study of CD8+ T cells in alopecia areata. Measured with immunoSEQ multiplex PCR; TCRdb has only the in-frame clones, and not every one. Here the sample spans 60,000 to 85,000 clones, around two thirds being singletons. The sample here was CD8+ T cells sorted from blood, taken at week 24, from a patient treated with tofacitinib. The receptors derive from a human donor with alopecia areata. CDR3s include the opening cysteine and the closing phenylalanine or tryptophan. Fields, in order: CDR3 protein, CDR3 DNA, V gene, J gene, clone size, D gene. The D gene is left open where the match is weak. Where a row states a size, it is once, few, many or the class of an expanded clone; other rows omit it.

CDR3aa: CASRQEGINETQYF
CDR3nt: TGTGCCAGCAGGCAGGAGGGGATTAACGAGACCCAGTACTTC
v_gene: TRBV25-1
j_gene: TRBJ2-5
abundance: -
d_gene: -

CDR3aa: CAWGRGGTEAFF
CDR3nt: TGTGCCTGGGGACGGGGGGGAACTGAAGCTTTCTTT
v_gene: TRBV30
j_gene: TRBJ1-1
abundance: -
d_gene: -

CDR3aa: CASSLAGGPAYEQYF
CDR3nt: TGTGCCAGCAGCTTAGCGGGAGGGCCAGCCTACGAGCAGTACTTC
v_gene: TRBV7-9
j_gene: TRBJ2-7
abundance: once
d_gene: TRBD2

CDR3aa: CASSWGSTYEQYF
CDR3nt: TGTGCCAGCAGCTGGGGTTCCACCTACGAGCAGTACTTC
v_gene: TRBV7-2
j_gene: TRBJ2-7
abundance: few
d_gene: -

CDR3aa: CAISEGTGQLYEQYF
CDR3nt: TGTGCCATCAGTGAGGGAACCGGACAGCTCTACGAGCAGTACTTC
v_gene: TRBV10-3
j_gene: TRBJ2-7
abundance: -
d_gene: -

CDR3aa: CSVGSHEQYF
CDR3nt: TGCAGCGTTGGGTCCCACGAGCAGTACTTC
v_gene: TRBV29-1
j_gene: TRBJ2-7
abundance: -
d_gene: -

CDR3aa: CASNPGPGTEAFF
CDR3nt: TGTGCCAGCAACCCAGGGCCGGGGACTGAAGCTTTCTTT
v_gene: TRBV2
j_gene: TRBJ1-1
abundance: -
d_gene: -

CDR3aa: CASSSAMDRSSYEQYF
CDR3nt: TGTGCCAGCAGTTCCGCAATGGACAGGAGCTCCTACGAGCAGTACTTC
v_gene: TRBV27
j_gene: TRBJ2-7
abundance: -
d_gene: TRBD1

CDR3aa: CASSLGTGISNQPQHF
CDR3nt: TGTGCCAGCAGCTTAGGCACAGGTATCAGCAATCAGCCCCAGCATTTT
v_gene: TRBV7-9
j_gene: TRBJ1-5
abundance: once
d_gene: -

CDR3aa: CASSPPWDGANTEAFF
CDR3nt: TGTGCCAGCTCACCACCCTGGGACGGAGCGAACACTGAAGCTTTCTTT
v_gene: TRBV18
j_gene: TRBJ1-1
abundance: -
d_gene: -

CDR3aa: CAWTDDRPPGGEQFF
CDR3nt: TGTGCCTGGACCGACGACAGGCCCCCGGGGGGTGAGCAGTTCTTC
v_gene: TRBV30
j_gene: TRBJ2-1
abundance: -
d_gene: -

CDR3aa: CSVEEALSSYNEQFF
CDR3nt: TGCAGCGTTGAAGAAGCCTTAAGCTCCTACAATGAGCAGTTCTTC
v_gene: TRBV29-1
j_gene: TRBJ2-1
abundance: few
d_gene: -

CDR3aa: CASSLGQREGLETQYF
CDR3nt: TGTGCCAGCAGCTTGGGACAGCGGGAGGGATTGGAGACCCAGTACTTC
v_gene: TRBV5-4
j_gene: TRBJ2-5
abundance: -
d_gene: TRBD2

CDR3aa: CASSLVGWEQFF
CDR3nt: TGTGCCAGCAGCTTGGTAGGGTGGGAACAGTTCTTC
v_gene: TRBV5-6
j_gene: TRBJ2-1
abundance: -
d_gene: -

CDR3aa: CASSTQGSYNEQFF
CDR3nt: TGTGCCAGCAGCACACAGGGGTCCTACAATGAGCAGTTCTTC
v_gene: TRBV7-9
j_gene: TRBJ2-1
abundance: -
d_gene: TRBD1

CDR3aa: CASSSRLAGLDNEQFF
CDR3nt: TGTGCCAGCAGCTCTAGACTAGCGGGTCTAGACAATGAGCAGTTCTTC
v_gene: TRBV7-9
j_gene: TRBJ2-1
abundance: -
d_gene: TRBD2

CDR3aa: CASSLNPGLRYEQYF
CDR3nt: TGTGCCAGCAGCTTAAACCCGGGACTTCGATACGAGCAGTACTTC
v_gene: TRBV7-9
j_gene: TRBJ2-7
abundance: -
d_gene: -

CDR3aa: CASSLSSGEAFF
CDR3nt: TGTGCCAGCAGCTTGAGCTCAGGGGAAGCTTTCTTT
v_gene: TRBV5-4
j_gene: TRBJ1-1
abundance: -
d_gene: -

CDR3aa: CASSVGDRVEETQYF
CDR3nt: TGTGCCAGCAGCGTAGGGGACCGGGTCGAAGAGACCCAGTACTTC
v_gene: TRBV9
j_gene: TRBJ2-5
abundance: -
d_gene: -

CDR3aa: CAWSVGLAGEDTQYF
CDR3nt: TGTGCCTGGAGTGTAGGCCTAGCGGGAGAAGATACGCAGTATTTT
v_gene: TRBV30
j_gene: TRBJ2-3
abundance: -
d_gene: TRBD2

CDR3aa: CASPPRTSGLGTGELFF
CDR3nt: TGTGCCAGCCCGCCCCGGACTAGCGGGTTGGGGACCGGGGAGCTGTTTTTT
v_gene: TRBV27
j_gene: TRBJ2-2
abundance: -
d_gene: TRBD2

CDR3aa: CASSPLATNGQGNEKLFF
CDR3nt: TGTGCCAGCAGTCCACTTGCGACTAACGGACAGGGGAATGAAAAACTGTTTTTT
v_gene: TRBV27
j_gene: TRBJ1-4
abundance: -
d_gene: TRBD1

CDR3aa: CASSQVLAGSYEQYF
CDR3nt: TGCGCCAGCAGCCAAGTACTAGCGGGATCGTACGAGCAGTACTTC
v_gene: TRBV4-1
j_gene: TRBJ2-7
abundance: -
d_gene: TRBD2

CDR3aa: CASGPTTGGNEQFF
CDR3nt: TGTGCCAGCGGTCCAACGACAGGGGGGAATGAGCAGTTCTTC
v_gene: TRBV27
j_gene: TRBJ2-1
abundance: -
d_gene: TRBD1

CDR3aa: CASSFWSTDTQYF
CDR3nt: TGTGCCAGCAGCTTTTGGAGCACAGATACGCAGTATTTT
v_gene: TRBV7-2
j_gene: TRBJ2-3
abundance: few
d_gene: -

CDR3aa: CASSQEEANYGYTF
CDR3nt: TGTGCCAGCAGCCAGGAAGAGGCTAACTATGGCTACACCTTC
v_gene: TRBV14
j_gene: TRBJ1-2
abundance: once
d_gene: -

CDR3aa: CASSLARVHYGYTF
CDR3nt: TGCGCCAGCAGCTTGGCGAGGGTTCACTATGGCTACACCTTC
v_gene: TRBV5-1
j_gene: TRBJ1-2
abundance: once
d_gene: -

CDR3aa: CASSRGELYQETQYF
CDR3nt: TGTGCCAGCAGTCGGGGGGAACTGTACCAAGAGACCCAGTACTTC
v_gene: TRBV25-1
j_gene: TRBJ2-5
abundance: -
d_gene: TRBD2

CDR3aa: CASNGGGTNNEQFF
CDR3nt: TGTGCCAGCAATGGGGGAGGTACAAACAATGAGCAGTTCTTC
v_gene: TRBV7-3
j_gene: TRBJ2-1
abundance: once
d_gene: -

CDR3aa: CASSLSRQGGDGYTF
CDR3nt: TGTGCCAGCAGCTTGTCGAGACAGGGGGGAGATGGCTACACCTTC
v_gene: TRBV5-4
j_gene: TRBJ1-2
abundance: -
d_gene: TRBD1

CDR3aa: CASRTGTGGNEQYF
CDR3nt: TGTGCCAGCAGAACCGGGACAGGGGGGAACGAGCAGTACTTC
v_gene: TRBV5-8
j_gene: TRBJ2-7
abundance: -
d_gene: TRBD1

CDR3aa: CASSWGTGTYEQYF
CDR3nt: TGCGCCAGCAGCTGGGGGACAGGGACCTACGAGCAGTACTTC
v_gene: TRBV5-1
j_gene: TRBJ2-7
abundance: -
d_gene: TRBD1

CDR3aa: CASSFRNPMDYGYTF
CDR3nt: TGCGCCAGCAGCTTTCGGAATCCGATGGACTATGGCTACACCTTC
v_gene: TRBV5-1
j_gene: TRBJ1-2
abundance: -
d_gene: -

CDR3aa: CASSPTRRGSEQYF
CDR3nt: TGTGCCAGCAGCCCAACACGGCGTGGAAGCGAGCAGTACTTC
v_gene: TRBV13
j_gene: TRBJ2-7
abundance: medium-sized
d_gene: -

CDR3aa: CASSQGRSSYNEQFF
CDR3nt: TGTGCCAGCAGTCAAGGCAGGAGCTCCTACAATGAGCAGTTCTTC
v_gene: TRBV6-1
j_gene: TRBJ2-1
abundance: -
d_gene: -

CDR3aa: CAISESGVPPGNSPLHF
CDR3nt: TGTGCCATCAGTGAGTCGGGGGTCCCACCAGGGAATTCACCCCTCCACTTT
v_gene: TRBV10-3
j_gene: TRBJ1-6
abundance: -
d_gene: -

CDR3aa: CASSQGTGVATDTQYF
CDR3nt: TGTGCCAGCAGCCAAGGCACCGGGGTGGCAACAGATACGCAGTATTTT
v_gene: TRBV5-6
j_gene: TRBJ2-3
abundance: -
d_gene: -

CDR3aa: CASSLGRQPSSYEQYF
CDR3nt: TGCGCCAGCAGCTTGGGTAGACAACCGAGCTCCTACGAGCAGTACTTC
v_gene: TRBV5-1
j_gene: TRBJ2-7
abundance: -
d_gene: -

CDR3aa: CASSSRTYRGRVADTQYF
CDR3nt: TGTGCCAGCAGCTCCCGGACATACAGGGGGCGCGTCGCAGATACGCAGTATTTT
v_gene: TRBV7-2
j_gene: TRBJ2-3
abundance: -
d_gene: TRBD1

CDR3aa: CASSSLSGDRGYEQYF
CDR3nt: TGTGCCAGCAGCTCACTTTCAGGGGACAGGGGGTACGAGCAGTACTTC
v_gene: TRBV7-9
j_gene: TRBJ2-7
abundance: -
d_gene: TRBD1

CDR3aa: CASSQDLTHQETQYF
CDR3nt: TGCGCCAGCAGCCAAGATCTAACTCACCAAGAGACCCAGTACTTC
v_gene: TRBV4-1
j_gene: TRBJ2-5
abundance: -
d_gene: -

CDR3aa: CASSQAASGGHSYEQYF
CDR3nt: TGTGCCAGCAGCCAAGCAGCCAGCGGGGGCCACTCCTACGAGCAGTACTTC
v_gene: TRBV14
j_gene: TRBJ2-7
abundance: -
d_gene: TRBD2

CDR3aa: CSAPTGELFF
CDR3nt: TGCAGTGCCCCCACCGGGGAGCTGTTTTTT
v_gene: TRBV20-1
j_gene: TRBJ2-2
abundance: -
d_gene: -

CDR3aa: CASSLGLPASGYTF
CDR3nt: TGTGCCAGCAGCCTCGGACTCCCGGCGAGTGGCTACACCTTC
v_gene: TRBV7-9
j_gene: TRBJ1-2
abundance: -
d_gene: -

CDR3aa: CAWNVRGTDTQYF
CDR3nt: TGTGCCTGGAACGTCCGGGGTACAGATACGCAGTATTTT
v_gene: TRBV30
j_gene: TRBJ2-3
abundance: once
d_gene: -

CDR3aa: CASSLGGESYEQYF
CDR3nt: TGTGCCAGCAGCTTGGGAGGGGAATCCTACGAGCAGTACTTC
v_gene: TRBV5-6
j_gene: TRBJ2-7
abundance: -
d_gene: -